This T cell receptor beta chain was obtained from a study of CD4 T cells in relation to SARS-CoV-2 and coronaviruses. Study as a whole: Controls used an HIV-1 Nef peptide pool or no peptide. Findings and caveats of the study: About 64% of donors had memory CD4+ clonotypes crossrecognizing SARS-CoV-2 and common cold coronavirus spike.

TCRdb's copy holds only in-frame clones and misses some; the assay was immunoSEQ multiplex PCR. The sample has around 20,000 clones, around 68% seen once. The CDR3 runs to 13 residues. Looked up from germline, CDR1 is LGHDT and CDR2 is YNNKEL (reference sequence). V was trimmed by 4 bases and J by 1 base, leaving 8 bases between them. The unexposed donors gave CD4+ T cells in about 2011-2018, prior to COVID-19. CD4+ T cells were isolated from the cells after around 10 days of culture. As cell numbers allowed, unexposed-donor CD4+ T cells faced SARS-CoV-2 S/N and four cold-coronavirus spikes. As concerns this clone: The antigen is unknown.

The source material was CD4+ T cells from PBMCs, cultured in vitro. The receptor comes from a human donor in good health. J is TRBJ2-7 and V is TRBV3-1 (or the pseudogene TRBV3-2); D is unclear. The CDR3 here is CASSLQRSYEQYF. CDR3 coding DNA: TGTGCCAGCAGCCTGCAGAGATCCTACGAGCAGTACTTC.